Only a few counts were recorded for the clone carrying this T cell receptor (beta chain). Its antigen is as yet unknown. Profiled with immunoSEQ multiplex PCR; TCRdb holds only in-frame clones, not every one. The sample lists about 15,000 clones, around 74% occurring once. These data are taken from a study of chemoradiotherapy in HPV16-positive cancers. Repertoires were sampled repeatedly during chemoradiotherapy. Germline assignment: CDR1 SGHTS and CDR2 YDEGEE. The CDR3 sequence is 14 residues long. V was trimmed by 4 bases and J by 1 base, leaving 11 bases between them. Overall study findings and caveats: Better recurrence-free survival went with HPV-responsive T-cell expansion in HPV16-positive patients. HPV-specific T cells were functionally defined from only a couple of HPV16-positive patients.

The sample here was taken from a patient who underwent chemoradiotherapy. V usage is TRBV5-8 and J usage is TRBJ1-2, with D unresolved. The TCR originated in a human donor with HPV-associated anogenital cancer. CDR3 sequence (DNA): TGTGCCAGCAGCAAAGGGTTCGGTAACTATGGCTACACCTTC. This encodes CASSKGFGNYGYTF. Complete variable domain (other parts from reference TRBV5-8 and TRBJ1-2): EAGVTQSPTHLIKTRGQQATLRCSPISGHTSVYWYQQALGLGLQFLLWYDEGEERNRGNFPPRFSGRQFPNYSSELNVNALELEDSALYLCASSKGFGNYGYTFGSGTRLTVV.